This T cell receptor (beta chain) was identified during a study of early T cells in non-severe SARS-CoV-2 infection. Each CDR3 protein is one row after TCRdb ran MiXCR on the 5' RACE reads. This repertoire shows 45,000 to 55,000 distinct CDR3 sequences, around 14% found once; its top ten account for 9.5% to 13%. Germline V CDR1 and CDR2: MNHEY, SMNVEV (reference sequence). V shed 0 bases and J shed 4 bases, with 10 bases lying between them. CDR3 length: 14 amino acids. This clonotype has more than one count but fewer than ten. Sequenced input: whole blood. V is TRBV27 and J is TRBJ2-7; D gene ambiguous. The receptor was isolated from an adult who was a healthcare worker with PCR-confirmed SARS-CoV-2 infection or an uninfected control (not recorded which). The CDR3 nucleotides read TGTGCCAGCAGTTTATCGTATCCGCCTTACGAGCAGTACTTC. It translates to CASSLSYPPYEQYF.